Each of the 24 T cell receptor beta chains below was sequenced from the same sample in a study of Ad26.COV2.S vaccination and SARS-CoV-2 variants (dated by TCRdb to the early 2020s). Library creation used the immunoSEQ multiplex PCR assay. Drawn from immuneACCESS, this table holds only the in-frame rearrangements with V and J called that TCRdb kept. Clones are partly lost; checked studies trace under half to an unresolved V gene and leave the rest unexplained. In all, the sample holds about 250,000 clones, and around 90% of those were seen once. The top ten clonotypes cover under 3% of the sample. This specimen's treatment or condition label, interpreted: roughly 19 received Ad26.COV2.S at low or high dose, single or two shots; about 5 received placebo; per-sample allocation not given. Repertoires of vaccine and placebo recipients were sequenced from samples collected on day 63 after the first injection.

Specimen: peripheral blood, collected in a trial of Ad26.COV2.S vaccine versus placebo. The receptors derive from a person aged 18-65 years who received the Ad26.COV2.S COVID-19 vaccine or a placebo.

The chain uses TRBV2 and TRBJ2-2; 11 bases fit TRBD2. The CDR3 runs 15 residues. Per the germline V gene, CDR1 is SNHLY and CDR2 is FYNNEI. The V segment lost 6 bases and the J segment 2 bases; nucleotides outside the gene matches: 2. The CDR3 DNA reads TGTGCCAGCAGCGGGACTAGCGGCAACACCGGGGAGCTGTTTTTT. It translates to CASSGTSGNTGELFF. The full variable domain, its missing parts supplied by reference TRBV2 and TRBJ2-2, is EPEVTQTPSHQVTQMGQEVILRCVPISNHLYFYWYRQILGQKVEFLVSFYNNEISEKSEIFDDQFSVERPDGSNFTLKIRSTKLEDSAMYFCASSGTSGNTGELFFGEGSRLTVL.

V gene TRBV7-3 combines with J gene TRBJ1-5; 7 nucleotides match TRBD1. V gave up 4 bases and J gave up 5 bases; unmatched junction bases: 2. CDR1 and CDR2 (germline): SGHTA, FQGTGA. The CDR3 loop spans 13 amino acids. The CDR3 sequence is CASSSGTDQPQHF. The CDR3 bases are TGTGCCAGCAGCTCCGGGACAGATCAGCCCCAGCATTTT.

The chain combines TRBV12-3 or TRBV12-4 with TRBJ2-3; TRBD1 aligns across 8 bases. This CDR3 has 13 residues. Trimming removed 10 bases from V and 3 bases from J; junction bases left unmatched: 6. The CDR3 sequence: CATTGQVTDTQYF. The DNA for the CDR3 is TGTGCCACGACGGGACAGGTGACAGATACGCAGTATTTT.

The rearrangement uses TRBV7-9 and TRBJ2-3; possibly TRBD1 for D (8 bases). This CDR3 has 14 residues. The V gene lost 4 bases and the J gene lost 4 bases, with 12 bases spanning the gap. Germline loops: CDR1 SEHNR, CDR2 FQNEAQ (reference sequence). The CDR3 region is CASSYRGGADTQYF. The CDR3 DNA sequence: TGTGCCAGCAGCTACAGGGGGGGCGCAGATACGCAGTATTTT. The variable domain in full, with the rest retrieved from reference TRBV7-9 and TRBJ2-3, is DTGVSQNPRHKITKRGQNVTFRCDPISEHNRLYWYRQTLGQGPEFLTYFQNEAQLEKSRLLSDRFSAERPKGSFSTLEIQRTEQGDSAMYLCASSYRGGADTQYFGPGTRLTVL.

This clone was observed a handful of times. The chain joins TRBV7-9 to TRBJ2-2; a possible D gene is TRBD2 (6 bases). The CDR3 has 18 residues. V lost 6 bases and J lost 0, with 20 bases in between. The germline CDR1 and CDR2 sequences are SEHNR and FQNEAQ (reference sequence). Here the CDR3 reads CASRSKPSGYSNTGELFF. CDR3 DNA sequence: TGTGCCAGCAGGTCTAAGCCCAGCGGGTACTCGAACACCGGGGAGCTGTTTTTT.

The genes are TRBV3-1 (or the pseudogene TRBV3-2) and TRBJ2-1; 8 positions agree with TRBD2. This CDR3 is 16 amino acids long. J lost 7 bases, V lost 0 bases, and 8 bases had no gene match. Germline loops: CDR1 LGHDT, CDR2 YNNKEL (reference sequence). In DNA, the CDR3 is TGTGCCAGCAGCCAAGACCCCAGACTAGCGCTAAATGAGCAGTTCTTC. It specifies CASSQDPRLALNEQFF.

The chain couples TRBV12-5 to TRBJ1-1; D gene ambiguous. Trimming pared 2 bases from V and 1 base from J, leaving 5 bases between. The CDR3 extends over 13 amino acids. CDR1 LGHNT and CDR2 FRNRAP come from the germline V gene. The CDR3 spells CASGLIENTEAFF. The CDR3 DNA sequence: TGTGCTAGTGGTTTGATAGAGAACACTGAAGCTTTCTTT.

The chain combines TRBV6-2 or TRBV6-3 with TRBJ2-1; D could derive from TRBD1 or TRBD2 (5 bases each). This CDR3 is built from 16 residues. Germline V gene data show CDR1 as MNHEY and CDR2 as SVGEGT. V lost 1 base, J lost 6 bases, and 16 bases lay in between. The CDR3 reads CASSYWGQPRGNEQFF. CDR3 DNA: TGTGCCAGCAGTTACTGGGGCCAACCGAGGGGCAATGAGCAGTTCTTC.

The V gene is TRBV29-1, the J gene TRBJ2-3; the match to TRBD1 covers 7 bases. V lost 6 bases to trimming and J lost 2 bases; unmatched junction nucleotides: 8. This CDR3 region has 14 residues. Per germline, CDR1 SQVTM and CDR2 ANQGSEA. CDR3 residues: CSVADRTVTDTQYF. Written as DNA, the CDR3 is TGCAGCGTGGCGGACAGGACTGTCACAGATACGCAGTATTTT.

This clone was detected a few times. J is TRBJ2-7 and V is TRBV18; 8 nucleotides match TRBD2. The CDR3 loop spans 12 amino acids. Trimming took 2 bases from V and 6 from J; bases not matched to a gene: 0. Germline CDR1 reads KGHSH; CDR2 reads LQKENI. The CDR3 here is CASSPAGGEQYV. The CDR3 DNA reads TGTGCCAGCTCACCAGCGGGAGGCGAGCAGTACGTC.

The chain links TRBV4-1 to TRBJ2-3; the D gene could be TRBD1 or TRBD2 (7 bases each). CDR3 length equals 17 residues. With 1 base removed from V and 4 bases from J, the gap between germline ends came to 18 bases. The germline V gene encodes CDR1 MGHRA and CDR2 YSYEKL. CDR3 in DNA: TGCGCCAGCAGCCAAGCCCTCAGGGGGAGGGCGGCAGATACGCAGTATTTT. Translated, it gives CASSQALRGRAADTQYF.

The chain carries TRBV5-6 and TRBJ1-3; D perhaps matches TRBD1 (6 bases). Trimming removed 2 bases at V and 1 base at J, with 16 bases between. The V gene's germline CDR1 is SGHDT and CDR2 YYEEEE. The CDR3 sequence is 17 residues long. The CDR3 loop is CASSFSTGASSGNTIYF. Here the CDR3 DNA reads TGTGCCAGCAGCTTTTCTACGGGGGCAAGTTCTGGAAACACCATATATTTT.

This chain's CDR3 is CASSLASLDWVWYQETQYF. CDR3 coding DNA: TGCGCCAGCAGCTTGGCCTCCCTAGATTGGGTATGGTACCAAGAGACCCAGTACTTC. J is TRBJ2-5 and V is TRBV5-1; D is unresolved. Germline CDR1 SGHRS, CDR2 YFSETQ. V was trimmed by 0 bases and J by 0 bases, leaving 21 bases between them. The CDR3 has 19 residues.

The J gene is TRBJ1-2, the V gene TRBV27; weak D call: TRBD1 (6 bases). From germline, CDR1 is MNHEY and CDR2 SMNVEV (reference sequence). CDR3 length: 15 residues. V lost 6 bases and J lost 3, with 17 bases in between. The CDR3 DNA reads as TGTGCCAGCAGGACTAGAGGGGGAAACGACTATGGCTACACCTTC. Translating it yields CASRTRGGNDYGYTF.

The chain employs TRBV29-1 and TRBJ2-4; D remains unclear. The CDR3 loop spans 10 amino acids. Germline V gene lookup returns CDR1 SQVTM and CDR2 ANQGSEA. V lost 5 bases and J 7 bases, leaving 6 bases between the germline ends. The CDR3 DNA reads TGCAGCGTTCGGAGCAACATTCAGTACTTC. Its translation: CSVRSNIQYF.

The chain has TRBV7-3 and TRBJ1-1, with a weak D call TRBD1 (5 bases). CDR1 is SGHTA, CDR2 FQGTGA, per germline. V was clipped by 6 bases and J by 0 bases, with 23 bases between them. The CDR3 sequence is 18 residues long. The CDR3 is CASSQKRVQEDMNTEAFF. CDR3 sequence (DNA): TGTGCCAGCAGTCAAAAAAGGGTACAGGAAGATATGAACACTGAAGCTTTCTTT.

The J gene is TRBJ2-3, the V gene TRBV27, with TRBD2 identical over 7 bases. Germline-derived CDR1 and CDR2 are MNHEY and SMNVEV (reference sequence). V shed 7 bases and J 6 bases; nucleotides not matched to a gene: 10. CDR3 length equals 14 residues. The DNA for the CDR3 is TGTGCCAGCACCCCCTCCGTGGGGGGGGATACGCAGTATTTT. As protein: CASTPSVGGDTQYF.

This clone was seen once. The chain uses TRBV23-1 and TRBJ2-7, with TRBD1 as a possible D gene (6 bases). TRBV23-1 carries the ORF label, with uncertain function. Trimming took off 7 bases at V and 9 bases at J, with 22 bases between the two ends. This CDR3 has 14 residues. The CDR3 region is CASKGEGGTEGQYV. The CDR3 coding sequence is TGCGCCAGCAAGGGGGAAGGGGGTACTGAGGGGCAGTACGTC.

This rearrangement joins TRBV6-2 or TRBV6-3 to TRBJ2-7, with D perhaps given as TRBD1 or TRBD2 (6 bases each). The germline V gene has CDR1 MNHEY and CDR2 SVGEGT. The CDR3 consists of 14 residues. Trimming took off 5 bases at V and 6 bases at J, with 17 bases between the two ends. The chain's CDR3 is CASSADVEGGEQYF. In DNA form, the CDR3 reads TGTGCCAGCAGTGCCGACGTAGAGGGGGGCGAGCAGTACTTC.

Written as DNA, the CDR3 is TGTGCCAGCTCCCCCCGACAGGGAACCACAGATACGCAGTATTTT. Encoded protein: CASSPRQGTTDTQYF. The chain joins TRBV18 to TRBJ2-3; TRBD1 aligns across 7 bases. V shed 6 bases, J shed 2 bases, and the junction held 8 bases outside the gene matches. Germline V gene sequence: CDR1 KGHSH, CDR2 LQKENI. CDR3 length equals 15 residues.

This rearrangement joins TRBV4-2 to TRBJ2-5, with TRBD2 matching 11 bases. CDR1 is LGHNA, CDR2 YNFKEQ, per germline. The CDR3 runs 16 residues. V was clipped by 4 bases and J by 3 bases; unmatched bases: 7. The CDR3 loop is CASSLTSGGREETQYF. Written as DNA, the CDR3 is TGTGCCAGCAGCCTTACTAGCGGGGGCCGGGAAGAGACCCAGTACTTC.

This chain joins TRBV19 and TRBJ2-1; D perhaps matches TRBD1 (8 bases). Trimming stripped 8 bases from V and 8 bases from J, with 16 bases between. This CDR3 is built from 13 residues. The germline V gene has CDR1 LNHDA and CDR2 SQIVND (reference sequence). CDR3 protein: CASESQGGDEQFF. The DNA for the CDR3 is TGTGCCAGTGAATCACAGGGGGGGGATGAGCAGTTCTTC.

This clone was counted only a few times. The chain recombines TRBV12-3 or TRBV12-4 with TRBJ1-5, with D hard to call. CDR3 length: 11 residues. Trimming shortened V by 4 bases and J by 9 bases, and 7 bases separated the two germline ends. In DNA form, the CDR3 reads TGTGCCAGCAGTTCCACTGGGCCCCAGCATTTT. It translates to CASSSTGPQHF.

The chain links TRBV9 to TRBJ1-2; 7 bases are shared with TRBD1. V dropped 3 bases and J dropped 5; count of bases not matched to a gene: 1. The germline V gene has CDR1 SGDLS and CDR2 YYNGEE. This CDR3 contains 12 residues. The CDR3 reads CASSGRGYGYTF. The CDR3 DNA reads TGTGCCAGCAGCGGCAGGGGGTATGGCTACACCTTC.